A selection of T cell receptor beta chains follows, all from one sample in a study of blood T cell repertoires in COVID-19. Repertoires were generated with immunoSEQ multiplex PCR, while TCRdb's copy carries only in-frame clones and drops some. The sample consists of 150,000 or so clones, 81% of them appearing once. Sequencing was performed on PBMCs or T cells enriched from blood (not recorded which). The receptors come from a middle-aged woman with acute COVID-19. Both conserved end residues are part of each CDR3. The D gene is left open where the match is weak. Expanded clones are given a class, and other clones once, few, many or no size at all.

d_gene: TRBD1; len: 17; v_gene: TRBV10-1; j_gene: TRBJ1-5; abundance: .; CDR3nt: TGCGCCAGCAGTGGCGGGACAGGGGTGAATAGCAATCAGCCCCAGCATTTT; CDR3aa: CASSGGTGVNSNQPQHF
d_gene: TRBD2; len: 16; v_gene: TRBV4-2; j_gene: TRBJ2-1; abundance: .; CDR3nt: TGTGCCAGCAGCCAAGAAGGTAGCGGGCCATACAATGAGCAGTTCTTC; CDR3aa: CASSQEGSGPYNEQFF
d_gene: .; len: 15; v_gene: TRBV5-5; j_gene: TRBJ1-1; abundance: .; CDR3nt: TGTGCCAGCAGCTTGGTTCCGGGGGGTAACACTGAAGCTTTCTTT; CDR3aa: CASSLVPGGNTEAFF
d_gene: .; len: 16; v_gene: TRBV5-6; j_gene: TRBJ2-6; abundance: .; CDR3nt: TGTGCCAGCAGCTCAACTCTCGAATCTGGGGCCAACGTCCTGACTTTC; CDR3aa: CASSSTLESGANVLTF
d_gene: TRBD1; len: 14; v_gene: TRBV27; j_gene: TRBJ1-5; abundance: .; CDR3nt: TGTGCCAGCAGTCCCGACAGGGGTAATCAGCCCCAGCATTTT; CDR3aa: CASSPDRGNQPQHF
d_gene: .; len: 16; v_gene: TRBV11-2; j_gene: TRBJ1-3; abundance: once; CDR3nt: TGTGCCAGCAGCTCTAGCGGTTCGTTCTCTGGAAACACCATATATTTT; CDR3aa: CASSSSGSFSGNTIYF
d_gene: TRBD2; len: 15; v_gene: TRBV18; j_gene: TRBJ2-2; abundance: .; CDR3nt: TGTGCCAGCTCACCATCGGGACTACCCACCGGGGAGCTGTTTTTT; CDR3aa: CASSPSGLPTGELFF
d_gene: .; len: 15; v_gene: TRBV11-2; j_gene: TRBJ2-2; abundance: .; CDR3nt: TGTGCCAGCAGCCGGACAAGACCGAACACCGGGGAGCTGTTTTTT; CDR3aa: CASSRTRPNTGELFF
d_gene: .; len: 13; v_gene: TRBV19; j_gene: TRBJ2-3; abundance: .; CDR3nt: TGTGCCAGTAGTTGGCGGTTCACAGATACGCAGTATTTT; CDR3aa: CASSWRFTDTQYF
d_gene: TRBD1; len: 14; v_gene: TRBV28; j_gene: TRBJ2-7; abundance: few; CDR3nt: TGTGCCAGCAGTTTGGTACAGGGGGTGAGCGAGCAGTACTTC; CDR3aa: CASSLVQGVSEQYF